This T cell receptor (beta chain) came from a study of T-cell memory formation after mild COVID-19. This clonotype has only one observation. TCRdb recomputed calls from the 5' RACE reads with MiXCR, one row per CDR3 protein. The sample yields under 200,000 distinct CDR3 sequences, around a tenth seen once. The sample taken for sequencing was PBMCs or a T cell subset sorted from them (not recorded which). The receptor's source is a man between 18 and 29 years old who had mild COVID-19 (a few samples of this study predate the infection). Cell type and time point are not known.

In DNA form, the CDR3 reads TGCGCCAGCAGCTCGGGACGTTCCTACGAGCAGTACTTC. As protein: CASSSGRSYEQYF. The rearrangement uses TRBV5-1 and TRBJ2-7; tentatively, D is TRBD1 or TRBD2 (5 bases each). Trimming stripped 3 bases from V and 1 base from J, with 8 bases between. CDR3 length: 13 residues. Germline values: CDR1 SGHRS, CDR2 YFSETQ.